A single sample is the source of the 9 T cell receptor beta chains below, sequenced in a study of blood T cell repertoires in COVID-19. TCRdb keeps only in-frame clones here, not all; method: immunoSEQ multiplex PCR. The table has tens of thousands of clones, around 81% seen once. The sample was peripheral blood. The receptors originated from a man older than 75 with COVID-19, enrolled during active disease.

The chain joins TRBV5-4 to TRBJ2-2; 7 nucleotides match TRBD2. The CDR3 covers 16 residues. Germline V gene sequence: CDR1 SGHNT, CDR2 YYREEE (reference sequence). V was clipped by 0 bases and J by 5 bases; unmatched bases: 7. CDR3 protein: CASSLDVGGGTGELFF. The DNA for the CDR3 is TGTGCCAGCAGCTTGGATGTTGGGGGAGGGACCGGGGAGCTGTTTTTT.

The V gene is TRBV19, the J gene TRBJ2-5; no firm D call. This CDR3 comprises 15 residues. V was clipped by 0 bases and J by 0 bases, with 8 bases between them. CDR1 and CDR2 (germline): LNHDA, SQIVND (reference sequence). The chain's CDR3 is CASSIDGGDQETQYF. DNA for the CDR3: TGTGCCAGTAGTATAGATGGCGGAGACCAAGAGACCCAGTACTTC.

This sequence joins TRBV30 and TRBJ1-6, with D perhaps matching TRBD1 (5 bases). CDR1 and CDR2 from the germline V gene are GTSNPN and SVGIG (reference sequence). Trimming cost V 1 base and J 4 bases, with 11 bases left between them. CDR3 size: 15 residues. The CDR3 region has the DNA TGTGCCTGGAGTGAAACAGGACAATATAATTCACCCCTCCACTTT. Protein: CAWSETGQYNSPLHF.

The chain employs TRBV10-3 and TRBJ2-2, with 8 bases aligning to TRBD2. J lost 4 bases, V lost 4 bases, and 2 bases had no gene match. The germline V gene has CDR1 ENHRY and CDR2 SYGVKD. The CDR3 runs 14 residues. The CDR3 loop reads CAISVSGITGELFF. In nucleotides, the CDR3 is TGTGCCATCAGTGTTAGCGGGATCACCGGGGAGCTGTTTTTT.

This rearrangement joins TRBV9 to TRBJ1-5; tentative D call: TRBD1 (6 bases). The germline CDR1 and CDR2 sequences are SGDLS and YYNGEE. CDR3 length: 17 residues. V lost 3 bases and J 0 bases, leaving 16 bases between the germline ends. CDR3 protein: CASSAPGGADSNQPQHF. The CDR3 DNA sequence: TGTGCCAGCAGCGCTCCTGGGGGCGCCGATAGCAATCAGCCCCAGCATTTT.

The V gene is TRBV5-1, the J gene TRBJ2-5; possibly TRBD2 for D (6 bases). Trimming stripped 4 bases from V and 2 bases from J, with 18 bases between. Germline-derived CDR1 and CDR2 are SGHRS and YFSETQ. The CDR3 covers 16 residues. CDR3 in DNA: TGCGCCAGCAGCCGGGCCCTGCTAGCGCAGCAAGAGACCCAGTACTTC. It yields the protein CASSRALLAQQETQYF.

The rearrangement joins TRBV30 to TRBJ1-5; 7 positions agree with TRBD1. J gave up 9 bases and V 6 bases, and 11 bases lay outside the gene matches. CDR1 is GTSNPN, CDR2 SVGIG, per germline (reference sequence). This CDR3 is 13 amino acids long. CDR3: CACTGPGGTPQHF. CDR3 in DNA: TGTGCCTGCACGGGTCCAGGGGGAACGCCCCAGCATTTT.

The chain links TRBV7-2 to TRBJ1-2; 9 positions match TRBD1. Germline CDR1 reads SGHTA; CDR2 reads FQGNSA. The CDR3 extends over 14 amino acids. V was clipped by 1 base and J by 6 bases; unmatched bases: 3. The CDR3 bases are TGTGCCAGCAGCTTAGAGGGGACAGGGAATGGCTACACCTTC. Amino acid sequence: CASSLEGTGNGYTF.

The chain recombines TRBV5-8 with TRBJ1-5; D perhaps matches TRBD1 (5 bases). This CDR3 is 15 amino acids long. The V gene lost 2 bases and the J gene lost 6 bases, with 15 bases spanning the gap. CDR1 SGHTS and CDR2 YDEGEE come from the germline V gene. CDR3 sequence reads: CASSFGGDWSQPQHF. CDR3 in DNA: TGTGCCAGCAGCTTTGGCGGGGACTGGAGTCAGCCCCAGCATTTT.